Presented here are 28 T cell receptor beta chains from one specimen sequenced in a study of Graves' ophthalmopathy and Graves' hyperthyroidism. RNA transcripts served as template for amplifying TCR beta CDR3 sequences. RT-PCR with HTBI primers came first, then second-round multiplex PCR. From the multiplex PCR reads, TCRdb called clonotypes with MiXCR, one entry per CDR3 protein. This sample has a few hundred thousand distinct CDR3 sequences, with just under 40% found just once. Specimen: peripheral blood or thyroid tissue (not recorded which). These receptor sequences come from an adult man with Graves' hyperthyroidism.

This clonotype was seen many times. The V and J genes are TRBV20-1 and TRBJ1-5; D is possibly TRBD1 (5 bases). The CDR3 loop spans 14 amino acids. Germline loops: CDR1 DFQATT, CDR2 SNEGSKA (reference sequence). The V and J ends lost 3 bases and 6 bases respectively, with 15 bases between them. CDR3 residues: CSARDAGGSQPQHF. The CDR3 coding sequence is TGCAGTGCTAGGGATGCTGGGGGTAGTCAGCCCCAGCATTTT.

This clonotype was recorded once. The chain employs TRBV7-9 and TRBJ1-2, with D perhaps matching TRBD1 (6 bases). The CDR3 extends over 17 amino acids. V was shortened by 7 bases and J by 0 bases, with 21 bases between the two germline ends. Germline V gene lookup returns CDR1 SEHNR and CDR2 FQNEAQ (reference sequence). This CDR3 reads CASTTGTMTDTNYGYTF. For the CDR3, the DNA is TGTGCCAGCACCACCGGGACAATGACAGACACTAACTATGGCTACACCTTC.

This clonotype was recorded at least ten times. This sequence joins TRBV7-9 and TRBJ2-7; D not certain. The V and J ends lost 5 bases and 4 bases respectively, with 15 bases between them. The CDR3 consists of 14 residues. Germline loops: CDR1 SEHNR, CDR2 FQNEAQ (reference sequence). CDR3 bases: TGTGCCAGCAGCCCTACGAGGCTTACTTACGAGCAGTACTTC. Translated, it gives CASSPTRLTYEQYF.

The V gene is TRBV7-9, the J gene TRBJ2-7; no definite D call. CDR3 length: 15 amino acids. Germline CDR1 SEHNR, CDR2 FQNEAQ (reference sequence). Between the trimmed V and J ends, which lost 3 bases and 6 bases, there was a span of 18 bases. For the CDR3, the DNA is TGTGCCAGCAGCTTGCGACGGCTAGGAGTGGGCGAGCAGTACTTC. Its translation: CASSLRRLGVGEQYF.

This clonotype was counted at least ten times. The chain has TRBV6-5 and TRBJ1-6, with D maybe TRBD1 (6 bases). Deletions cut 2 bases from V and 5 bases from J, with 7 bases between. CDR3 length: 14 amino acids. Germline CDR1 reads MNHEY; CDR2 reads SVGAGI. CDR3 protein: CASSYQGNNSPLHF. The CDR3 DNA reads TGTGCCAGCAGTTACCAGGGGAATAATTCACCCCTCCACTTT.

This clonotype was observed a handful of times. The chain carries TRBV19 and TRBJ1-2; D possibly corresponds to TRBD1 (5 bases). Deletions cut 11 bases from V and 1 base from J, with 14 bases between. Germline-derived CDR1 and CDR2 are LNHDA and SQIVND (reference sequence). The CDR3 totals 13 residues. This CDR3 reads CAWRGDHNYGYTF. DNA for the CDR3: TGTGCCTGGAGAGGGGATCATAACTATGGCTACACCTTC.

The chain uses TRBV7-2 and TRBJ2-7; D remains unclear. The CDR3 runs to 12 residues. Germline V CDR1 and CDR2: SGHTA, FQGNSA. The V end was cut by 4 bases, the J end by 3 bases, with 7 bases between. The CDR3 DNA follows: TGTGCCAGCAGCTCCTACAGCTACGAGCAGTACTTC. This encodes CASSSYSYEQYF.

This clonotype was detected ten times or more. CDR3 loop: CASSEGDRGGQPQHF. In DNA form, the CDR3 reads TGCGCCAGCAGTGAAGGGGACAGGGGAGGACAGCCCCAGCATTTT. This chain links TRBV10-2 with TRBJ1-5; 10 bases map to TRBD1. CDR3 length equals 15 residues. Germline CDR1 is WSHSY and CDR2 is SAAADI. V trimming: 3 bases; J trimming: 7 bases; junction bases outside the gene matches: 6.

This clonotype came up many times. Here the CDR3 reads CASSGRDRRELNTEAFF. The CDR3, as DNA: TGTGCCAGCAGCGGACGGGACAGGAGGGAATTGAACACTGAAGCTTTCTTT. V is TRBV7-9 and J is TRBJ1-1; 8 nucleotides agree with TRBD1. This CDR3 comprises 17 residues. V was clipped by 5 bases and J by 0 bases; unmatched bases: 11. Germline CDR1 and CDR2: SEHNR and FQNEAQ (reference sequence).

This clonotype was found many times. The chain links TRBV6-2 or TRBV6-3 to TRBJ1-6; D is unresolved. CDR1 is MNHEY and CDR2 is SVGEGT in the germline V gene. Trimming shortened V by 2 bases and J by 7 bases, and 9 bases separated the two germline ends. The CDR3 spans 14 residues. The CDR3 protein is CASSYREVNSPLHF. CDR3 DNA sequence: TGTGCCAGCAGTTACAGGGAGGTAAATTCACCCCTCCACTTT.

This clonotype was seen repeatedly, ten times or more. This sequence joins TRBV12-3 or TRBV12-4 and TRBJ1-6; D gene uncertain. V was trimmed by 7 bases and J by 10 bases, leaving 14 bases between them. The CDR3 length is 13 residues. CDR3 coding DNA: TGTGCCAGCACTCCCCACTTCGGATCACCCCTCCACTTT. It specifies CASTPHFGSPLHF.

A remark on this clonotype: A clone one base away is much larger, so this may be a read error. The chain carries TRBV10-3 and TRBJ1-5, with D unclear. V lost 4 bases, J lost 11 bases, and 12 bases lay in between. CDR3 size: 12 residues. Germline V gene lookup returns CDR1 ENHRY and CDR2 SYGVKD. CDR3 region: CAISAFPSAQHF. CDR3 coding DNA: TGTGCCATCAGTGCCTTCCCATCGGCCCAGCATTTT.

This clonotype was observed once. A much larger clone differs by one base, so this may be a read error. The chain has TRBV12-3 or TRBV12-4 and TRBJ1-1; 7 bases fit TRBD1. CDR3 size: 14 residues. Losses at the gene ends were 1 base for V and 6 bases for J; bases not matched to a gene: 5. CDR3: CASSLGGTAPEAFF. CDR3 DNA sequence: TGTGCCAGCAGTTTAGGCGGGACAGCTCCTGAAGCTTTCTTT.

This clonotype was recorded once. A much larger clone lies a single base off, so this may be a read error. The CDR3 sequence is CASSAGPGPGYEQCF. CDR3 sequence (DNA): TGTGCCAGCAGCGCCGGACCGGGACCAGGATACGAGCAGTGCTTC. The rearrangement joins TRBV9 to TRBJ2-7; D tentatively fits TRBD1 or TRBD2 (5 bases each). Germline CDR1 and CDR2: SGDLS and YYNGEE. CDR3 length: 15 residues.

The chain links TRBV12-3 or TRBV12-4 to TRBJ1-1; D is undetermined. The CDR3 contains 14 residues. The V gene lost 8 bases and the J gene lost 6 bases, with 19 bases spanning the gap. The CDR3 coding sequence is TGTGCCAGCCGTACACAGTCGATAGGCGCTGAAGCTTTCTTT. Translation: CASRTQSIGAEAFF.

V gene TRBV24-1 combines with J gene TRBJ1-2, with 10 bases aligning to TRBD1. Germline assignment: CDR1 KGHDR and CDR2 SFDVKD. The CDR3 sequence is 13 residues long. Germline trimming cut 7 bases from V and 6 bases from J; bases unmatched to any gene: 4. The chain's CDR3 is CATRGTGAHGYTF. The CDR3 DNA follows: TGTGCCACCAGGGGGACAGGGGCCCATGGCTACACCTTC.

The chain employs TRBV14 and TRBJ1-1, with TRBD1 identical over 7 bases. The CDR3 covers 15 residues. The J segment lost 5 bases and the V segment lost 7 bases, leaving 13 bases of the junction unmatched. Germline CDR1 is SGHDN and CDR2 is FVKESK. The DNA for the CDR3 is TGTGCCAGCACCCTCAGGAGGGGGCTTGAAACTGAAGCTTTCTTT. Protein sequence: CASTLRRGLETEAFF. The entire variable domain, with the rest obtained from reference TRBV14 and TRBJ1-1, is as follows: EAGVTQFPSHSVIEKGQTVTLRCDPISGHDNLYWYRRVMGKEIKFLLHFVKESKQDESGMPNNRFLAERTGGTYSTLKVQPAELEDSGVYFCASTLRRGLETEAFFGQGTRLTVV.

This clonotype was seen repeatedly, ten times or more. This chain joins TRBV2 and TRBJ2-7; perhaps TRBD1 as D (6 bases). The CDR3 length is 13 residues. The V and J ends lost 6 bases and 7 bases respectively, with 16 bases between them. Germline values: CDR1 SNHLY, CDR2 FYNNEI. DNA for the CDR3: TGTGCCAGCAGGATAGGGGGTTTAGAAGAGCAGTACTTC. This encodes CASRIGGLEEQYF.

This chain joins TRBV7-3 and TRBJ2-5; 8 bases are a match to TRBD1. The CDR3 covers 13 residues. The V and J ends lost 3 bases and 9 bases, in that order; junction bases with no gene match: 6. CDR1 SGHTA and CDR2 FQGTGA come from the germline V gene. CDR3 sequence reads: CASSFSGGGAQYF. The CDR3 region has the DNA TGTGCCAGCAGCTTTTCAGGGGGCGGGGCCCAGTACTTC.

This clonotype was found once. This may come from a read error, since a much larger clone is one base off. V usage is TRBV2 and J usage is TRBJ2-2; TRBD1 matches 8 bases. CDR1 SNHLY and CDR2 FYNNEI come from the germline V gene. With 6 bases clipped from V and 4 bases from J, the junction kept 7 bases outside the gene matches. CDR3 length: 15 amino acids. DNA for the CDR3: TGTGCCAGCAGAGCGGACAGGGCGGTCACCGGGGAGCTGTTTTTT. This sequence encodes CASRADRAVTGELFF. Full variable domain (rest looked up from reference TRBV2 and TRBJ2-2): EPEVTQTPSHQVTQMGQEVILRCVPISNHLYFYWYRQILGQKVEFLVSFYNNEISEKSEIFDDQFSVERPDGSNFTLKIRSTKLEDSAMYFCASRADRAVTGELFFGEGSRLTVL.

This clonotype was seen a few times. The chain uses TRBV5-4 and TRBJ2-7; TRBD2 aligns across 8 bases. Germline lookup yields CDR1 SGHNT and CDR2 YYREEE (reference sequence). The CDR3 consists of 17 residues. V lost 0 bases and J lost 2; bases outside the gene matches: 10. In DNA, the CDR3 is TGTGCCAGCAGCTTGGGGGTCGGGACTAGGAAGACCTACGAGCAGTACTTC. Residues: CASSLGVGTRKTYEQYF.

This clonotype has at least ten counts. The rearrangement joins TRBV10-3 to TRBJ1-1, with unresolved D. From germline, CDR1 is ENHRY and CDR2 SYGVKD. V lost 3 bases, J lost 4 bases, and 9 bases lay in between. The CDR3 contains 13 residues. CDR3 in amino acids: CAISDGVGTEAFF. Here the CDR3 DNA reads TGTGCCATCAGTGACGGAGTCGGCACTGAAGCTTTCTTT.

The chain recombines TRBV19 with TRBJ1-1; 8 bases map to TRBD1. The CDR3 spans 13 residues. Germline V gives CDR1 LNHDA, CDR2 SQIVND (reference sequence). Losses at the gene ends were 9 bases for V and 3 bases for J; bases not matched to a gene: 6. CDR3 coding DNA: TGTGCCAGCCGGGACAGGACTCACACTGAAGCTTTCTTT. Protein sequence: CASRDRTHTEAFF. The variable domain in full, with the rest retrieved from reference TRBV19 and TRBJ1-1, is DGGITQSPKYLFRKEGQNVTLSCEQNLNHDAMYWYRQDPGQGLRLIYYSQIVNDFQKGDIAEGYSVSREKKESFPLTVTSAQKNPTAFYLCASRDRTHTEAFFGQGTRLTVV.

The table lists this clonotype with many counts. In DNA, the CDR3 is TGTGCCAGCAGTTTAAGTCAGCCCCAGCATTTT. As protein: CASSLSQPQHF. This chain joins TRBV28 and TRBJ1-5; D gene unclear. The CDR3 loop spans 11 amino acids. Trimming took off 2 bases at V and 6 bases at J, with 2 bases between the two ends. Germline CDR1 is MDHEN and CDR2 is SYDVKM.

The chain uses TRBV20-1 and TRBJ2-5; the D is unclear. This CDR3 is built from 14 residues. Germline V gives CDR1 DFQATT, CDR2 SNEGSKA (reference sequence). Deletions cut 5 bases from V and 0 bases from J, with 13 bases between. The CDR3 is CSARNRMYQETQYF. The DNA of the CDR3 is TGCAGTGCTCGGAATAGGATGTACCAAGAGACCCAGTACTTC.

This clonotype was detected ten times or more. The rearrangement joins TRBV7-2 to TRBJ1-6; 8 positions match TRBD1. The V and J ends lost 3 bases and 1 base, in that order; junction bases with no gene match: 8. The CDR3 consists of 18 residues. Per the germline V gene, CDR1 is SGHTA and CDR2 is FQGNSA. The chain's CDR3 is CASSFFSDRVSYNSPLHF. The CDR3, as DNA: TGTGCCAGCAGCTTTTTTTCGGACAGGGTTTCCTATAATTCACCCCTCCACTTT.

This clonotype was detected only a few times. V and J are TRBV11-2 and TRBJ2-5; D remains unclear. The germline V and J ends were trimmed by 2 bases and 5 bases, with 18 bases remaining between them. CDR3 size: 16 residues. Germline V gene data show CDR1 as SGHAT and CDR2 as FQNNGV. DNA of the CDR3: TGTGCCAGCAGCTTAAGTGGCGATCGTCTGGAGGAGACCCAGTACTTC. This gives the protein CASSLSGDRLEETQYF.

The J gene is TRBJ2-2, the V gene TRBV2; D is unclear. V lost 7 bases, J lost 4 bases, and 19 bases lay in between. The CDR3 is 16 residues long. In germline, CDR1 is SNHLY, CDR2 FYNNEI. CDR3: CASTDHWGLGTGELFF. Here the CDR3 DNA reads TGTGCCAGCACTGATCACTGGGGTCTGGGCACCGGGGAGCTGTTTTTT.